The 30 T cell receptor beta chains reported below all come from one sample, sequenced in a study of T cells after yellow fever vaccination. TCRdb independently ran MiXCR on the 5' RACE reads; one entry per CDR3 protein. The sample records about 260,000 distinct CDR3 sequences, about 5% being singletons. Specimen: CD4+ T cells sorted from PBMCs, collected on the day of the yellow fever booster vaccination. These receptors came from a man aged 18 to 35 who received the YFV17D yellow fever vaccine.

Here the CDR3 DNA reads TGTGCCAGCAGCATAAGGGCTGGAAACACCATATATTTT. It encodes CASSIRAGNTIYF. The chain is built from TRBV6-4 and TRBJ1-3; D gene ambiguous. The CDR3 totals 13 residues. Germline V gives CDR1 MRHNA, CDR2 SNTAGT. V was trimmed by 6 bases and J by 2 bases, leaving 8 bases between them.

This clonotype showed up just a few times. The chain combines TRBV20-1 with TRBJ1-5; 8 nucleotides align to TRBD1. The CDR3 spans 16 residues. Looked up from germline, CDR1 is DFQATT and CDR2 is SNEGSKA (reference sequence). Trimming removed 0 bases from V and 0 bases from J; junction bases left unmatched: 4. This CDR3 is CSARDRDRISNQPQHF. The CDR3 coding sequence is TGCAGTGCTAGAGACCGGGACAGGATTAGCAATCAGCCCCAGCATTTT.

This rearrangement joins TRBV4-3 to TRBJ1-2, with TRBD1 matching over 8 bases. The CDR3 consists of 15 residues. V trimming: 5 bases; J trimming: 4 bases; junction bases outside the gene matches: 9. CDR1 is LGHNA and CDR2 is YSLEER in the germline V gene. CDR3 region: CASSKGRDRSYGYTF. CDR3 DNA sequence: TGCGCCAGCAGCAAAGGCCGGGACAGGAGCTATGGCTACACCTTC.

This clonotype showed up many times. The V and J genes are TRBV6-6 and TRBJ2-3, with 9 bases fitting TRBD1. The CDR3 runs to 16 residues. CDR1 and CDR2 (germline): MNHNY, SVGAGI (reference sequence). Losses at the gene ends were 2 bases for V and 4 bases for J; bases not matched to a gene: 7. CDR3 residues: CASSYRTGAGADTQYF. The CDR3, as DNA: TGTGCCAGCAGTTACAGGACAGGGGCAGGGGCAGATACGCAGTATTTT.

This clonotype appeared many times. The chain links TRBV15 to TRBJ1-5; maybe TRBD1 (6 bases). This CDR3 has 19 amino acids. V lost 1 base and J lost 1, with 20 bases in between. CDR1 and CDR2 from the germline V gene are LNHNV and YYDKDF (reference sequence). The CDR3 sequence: CATSRVGGGRLASNQPQHF. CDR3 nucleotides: TGTGCCACCAGCAGAGTAGGTGGGGGGCGCTTGGCGAGCAATCAGCCCCAGCATTTT. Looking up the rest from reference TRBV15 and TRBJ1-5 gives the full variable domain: DAMVIQNPRYQVTQFGKPVTLSCSQTLNHNVMYWYQQKSSQAPKLLFHYYDKDFNNEADTPDNFQSRRPNTSFCFLDIRSPGLGDTAMYLCATSRVGGGRLASNQPQHFGDGTRLSIL.

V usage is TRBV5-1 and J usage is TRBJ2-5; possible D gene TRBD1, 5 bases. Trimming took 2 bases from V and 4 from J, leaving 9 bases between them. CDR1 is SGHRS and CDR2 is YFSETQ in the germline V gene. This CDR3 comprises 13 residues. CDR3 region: CASSLQVGETQYF. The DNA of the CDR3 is TGCGCCAGCAGCTTACAGGTGGGAGAGACCCAGTACTTC.

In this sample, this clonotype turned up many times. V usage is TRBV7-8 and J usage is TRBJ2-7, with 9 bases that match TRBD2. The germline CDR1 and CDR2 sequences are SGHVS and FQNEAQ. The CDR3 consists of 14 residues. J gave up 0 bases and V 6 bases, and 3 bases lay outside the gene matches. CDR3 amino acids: CASSLAGHSYEQYF. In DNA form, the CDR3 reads TGTGCCAGCAGTCTAGCGGGGCACTCCTACGAGCAGTACTTC.

The chain's CDR3 is CASGLGEDKTQYF. DNA of the CDR3: TGTGCTAGTGGTTTGGGGGAGGACAAGACCCAGTACTTC. This chain links TRBV12-5 with TRBJ2-5, with D possibly matching TRBD2 (6 bases). V dropped 1 base and J dropped 6 bases, with 9 bases sitting between them. The germline CDR1 and CDR2 sequences are LGHNT and FRNRAP. The CDR3 has 13 amino acids.

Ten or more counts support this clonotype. As DNA, the CDR3 is TGTGCCAGCAGCTTAGACGGACCCTCTCAGACCCAGTACTTC. Its translation: CASSLDGPSQTQYF. The chain has TRBV11-2 and TRBJ2-5; no firm D call. Germline V CDR1 and CDR2: SGHAT, FQNNGV. The CDR3 spans 14 residues. Trimming removed 0 bases from V and 6 bases from J, with 11 bases in between. The variable domain in full, completed from reference TRBV11-2 and TRBJ2-5, reads EAGVAQSPRYKIIEKRQSVAFWCNPISGHATLYWYQQILGQGPKLLIQFQNNGVVDDSQLPKDRFSAERLKGVDSTLKIQPAKLEDSAVYLCASSLDGPSQTQYFGPGTRLLVL.

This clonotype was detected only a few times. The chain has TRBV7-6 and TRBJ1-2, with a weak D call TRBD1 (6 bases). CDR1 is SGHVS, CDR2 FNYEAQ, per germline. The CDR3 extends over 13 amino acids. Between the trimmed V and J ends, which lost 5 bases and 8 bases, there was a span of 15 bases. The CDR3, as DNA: TGTGCCAGCAGCCCCCGGGCAGGGGAGGGCTACACCTTC. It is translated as CASSPRAGEGYTF.

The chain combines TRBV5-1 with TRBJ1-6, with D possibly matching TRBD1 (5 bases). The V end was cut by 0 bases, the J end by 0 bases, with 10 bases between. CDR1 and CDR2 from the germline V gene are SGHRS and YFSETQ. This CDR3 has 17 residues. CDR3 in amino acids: CASSLAGGSSYNSPLHF. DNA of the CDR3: TGCGCCAGCAGCTTGGCCGGGGGGAGCTCCTATAATTCACCCCTCCACTTT.

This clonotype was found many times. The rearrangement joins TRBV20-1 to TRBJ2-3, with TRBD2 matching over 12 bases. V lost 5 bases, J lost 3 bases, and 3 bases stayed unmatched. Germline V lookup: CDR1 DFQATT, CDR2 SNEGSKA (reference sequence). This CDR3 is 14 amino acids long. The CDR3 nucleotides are TGCAGTGCTGTACTAGCGGGGGGAACAGATACGCAGTATTTT. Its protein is CSAVLAGGTDTQYF.

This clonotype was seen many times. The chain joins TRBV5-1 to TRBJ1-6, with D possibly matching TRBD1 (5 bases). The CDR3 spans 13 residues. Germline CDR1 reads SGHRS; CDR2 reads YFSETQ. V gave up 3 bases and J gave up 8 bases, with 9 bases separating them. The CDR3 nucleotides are TGCGCCAGCAGCTGGGAAGGGGATTCACCCCTCCACTTT. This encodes CASSWEGDSPLHF.

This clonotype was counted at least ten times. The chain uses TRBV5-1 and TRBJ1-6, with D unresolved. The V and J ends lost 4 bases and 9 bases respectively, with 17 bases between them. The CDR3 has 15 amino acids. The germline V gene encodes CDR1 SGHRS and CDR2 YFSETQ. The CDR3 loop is CASSETTGLGSPLHF. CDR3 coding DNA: TGCGCCAGCAGCGAGACGACGGGGTTAGGTTCACCCCTCCACTTT.

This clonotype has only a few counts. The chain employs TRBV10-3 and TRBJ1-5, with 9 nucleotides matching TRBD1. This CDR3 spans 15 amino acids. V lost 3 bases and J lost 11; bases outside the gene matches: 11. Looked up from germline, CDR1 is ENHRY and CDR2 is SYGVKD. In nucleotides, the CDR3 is TGTGCCATCAGTGAACTCCGGGACAGGGATTCGTCCCAGCATTTT. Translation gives CAISELRDRDSSQHF.

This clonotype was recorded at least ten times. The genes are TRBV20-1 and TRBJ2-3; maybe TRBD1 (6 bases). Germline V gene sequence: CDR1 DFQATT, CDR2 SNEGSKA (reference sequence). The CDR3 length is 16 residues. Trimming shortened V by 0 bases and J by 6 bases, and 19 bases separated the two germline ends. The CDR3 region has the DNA TGCAGTGCTAGAGATCCCCGGCAGGGGCGGGCTGATACGCAGTATTTT. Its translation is CSARDPRQGRADTQYF.

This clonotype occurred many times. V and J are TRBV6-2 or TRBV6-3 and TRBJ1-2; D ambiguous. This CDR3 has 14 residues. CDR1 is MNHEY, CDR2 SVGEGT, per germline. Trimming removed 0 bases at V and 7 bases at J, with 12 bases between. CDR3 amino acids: CASSYSAGISGYTF. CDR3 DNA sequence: TGTGCCAGCAGTTACTCGGCGGGGATTTCTGGCTACACCTTC.

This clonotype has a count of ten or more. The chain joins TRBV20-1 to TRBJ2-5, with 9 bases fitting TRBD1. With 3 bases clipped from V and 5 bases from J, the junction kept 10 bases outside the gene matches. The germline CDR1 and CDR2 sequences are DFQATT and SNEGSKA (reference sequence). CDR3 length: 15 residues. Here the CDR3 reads CSASKDRGGWETQYF. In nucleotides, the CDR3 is TGCAGTGCTAGCAAGGACAGGGGAGGGTGGGAGACCCAGTACTTC.

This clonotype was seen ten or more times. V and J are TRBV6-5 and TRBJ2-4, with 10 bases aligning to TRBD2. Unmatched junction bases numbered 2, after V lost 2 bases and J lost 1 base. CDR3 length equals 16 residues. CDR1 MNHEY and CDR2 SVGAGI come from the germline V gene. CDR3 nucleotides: TGTGCCAGCAGTTACAGCGGGGGGGCCGCCAAAAACATTCAGTACTTC. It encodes CASSYSGGAAKNIQYF.

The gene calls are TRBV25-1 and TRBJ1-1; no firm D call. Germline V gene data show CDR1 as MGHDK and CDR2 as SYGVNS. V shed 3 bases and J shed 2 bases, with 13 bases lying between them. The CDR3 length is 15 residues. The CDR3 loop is CASSDSGGINTEAFF. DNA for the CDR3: TGTGCCAGCAGTGATTCCGGAGGGATTAACACTGAAGCTTTCTTT.

The CDR3 DNA follows: TGCGCCAGCAGCGTCCGGACAGGGAGCTCCTACGAGCAGTACTTC. Its protein product is CASSVRTGSSYEQYF. The chain recombines TRBV4-3 with TRBJ2-7; 8 bases are a match to TRBD1. This CDR3 spans 15 amino acids. V shed 5 bases, J shed 0 bases, and the junction held 6 bases outside the gene matches. CDR1 LGHNA and CDR2 YSLEER come from the germline V gene.

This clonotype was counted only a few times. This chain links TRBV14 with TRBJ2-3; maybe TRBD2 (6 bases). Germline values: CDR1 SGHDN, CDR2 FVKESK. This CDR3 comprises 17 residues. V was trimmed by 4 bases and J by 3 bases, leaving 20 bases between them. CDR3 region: CASSRRLVKDRTDTQYF. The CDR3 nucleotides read TGTGCCAGCAGCCGCCGACTAGTCAAGGATAGGACAGATACGCAGTATTTT.

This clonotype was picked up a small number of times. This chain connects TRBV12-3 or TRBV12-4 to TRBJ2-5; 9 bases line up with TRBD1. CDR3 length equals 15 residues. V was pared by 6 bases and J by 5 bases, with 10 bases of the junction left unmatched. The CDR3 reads CASSQPGQGMETQYF. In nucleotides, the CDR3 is TGTGCCAGCAGCCAACCGGGACAGGGAATGGAGACCCAGTACTTC.

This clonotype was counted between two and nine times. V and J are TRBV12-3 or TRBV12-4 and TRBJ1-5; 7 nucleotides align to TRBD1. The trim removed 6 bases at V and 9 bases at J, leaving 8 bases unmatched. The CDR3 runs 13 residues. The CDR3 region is CASSRDSSAPQHF. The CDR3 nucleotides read TGTGCCAGCAGCCGGGACAGTTCCGCGCCCCAGCATTTT.

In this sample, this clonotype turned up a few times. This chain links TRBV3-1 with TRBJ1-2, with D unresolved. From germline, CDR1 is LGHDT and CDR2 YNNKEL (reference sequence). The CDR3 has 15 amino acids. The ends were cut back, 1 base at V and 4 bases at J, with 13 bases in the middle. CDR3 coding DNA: TGTGCCAGCAGCCAAGGAGAGGGATTGGGCTATGGCTACACCTTC. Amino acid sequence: CASSQGEGLGYGYTF.

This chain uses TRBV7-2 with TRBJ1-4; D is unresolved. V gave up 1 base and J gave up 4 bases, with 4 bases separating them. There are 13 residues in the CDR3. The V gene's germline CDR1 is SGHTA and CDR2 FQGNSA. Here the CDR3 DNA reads TGTGCCAGCAGCTTAGGGCATAATGAAAAACTGTTTTTT. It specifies CASSLGHNEKLFF.

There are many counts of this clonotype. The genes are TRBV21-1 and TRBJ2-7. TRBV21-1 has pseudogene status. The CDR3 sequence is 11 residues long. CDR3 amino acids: CASKGVYEQYV. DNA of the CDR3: TGTGCCAGCAAAGGTGTCTACGAGCAGTACGTC.

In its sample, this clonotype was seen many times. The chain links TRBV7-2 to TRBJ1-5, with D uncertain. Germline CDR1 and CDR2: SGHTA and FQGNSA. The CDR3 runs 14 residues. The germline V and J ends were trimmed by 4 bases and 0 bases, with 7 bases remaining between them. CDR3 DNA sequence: TGTGCCAGCAGCTACAGAGCTAGCAATCAGCCCCAGCATTTT. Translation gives CASSYRASNQPQHF.

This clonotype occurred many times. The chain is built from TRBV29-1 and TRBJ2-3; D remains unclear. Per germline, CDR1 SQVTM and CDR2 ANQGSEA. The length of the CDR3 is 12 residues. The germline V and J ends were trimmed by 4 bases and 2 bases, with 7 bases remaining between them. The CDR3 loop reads CSVVLLTDTQYF. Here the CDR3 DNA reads TGCAGCGTTGTCCTTCTCACAGATACGCAGTATTTT.

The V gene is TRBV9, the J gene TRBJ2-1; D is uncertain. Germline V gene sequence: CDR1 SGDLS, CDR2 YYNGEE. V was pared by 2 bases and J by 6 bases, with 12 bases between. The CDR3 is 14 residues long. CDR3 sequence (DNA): TGTGCCAGCAGCGTCGCAGCCGGCTTCAATGAGCAGTTCTTC. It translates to CASSVAAGFNEQFF.